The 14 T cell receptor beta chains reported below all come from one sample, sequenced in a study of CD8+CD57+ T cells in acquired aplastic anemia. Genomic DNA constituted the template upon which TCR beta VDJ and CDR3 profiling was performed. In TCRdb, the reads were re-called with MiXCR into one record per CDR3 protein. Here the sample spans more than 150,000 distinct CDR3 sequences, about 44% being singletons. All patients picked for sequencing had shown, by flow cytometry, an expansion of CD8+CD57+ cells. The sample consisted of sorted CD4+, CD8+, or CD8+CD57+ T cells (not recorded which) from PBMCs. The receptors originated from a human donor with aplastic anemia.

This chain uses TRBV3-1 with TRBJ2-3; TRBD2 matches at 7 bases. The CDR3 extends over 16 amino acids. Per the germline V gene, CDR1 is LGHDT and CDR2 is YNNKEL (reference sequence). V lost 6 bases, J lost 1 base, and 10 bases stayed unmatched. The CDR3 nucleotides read TGTGCCAGCAGATCTAGGTATCGGGGGGGCACAGATACGCAGTATTTT. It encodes CASRSRYRGGTDTQYF.

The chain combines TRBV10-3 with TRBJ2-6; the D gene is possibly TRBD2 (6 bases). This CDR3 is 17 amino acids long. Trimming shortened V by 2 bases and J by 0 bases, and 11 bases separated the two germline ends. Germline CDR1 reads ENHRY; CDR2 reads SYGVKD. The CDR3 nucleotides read TGTGCCATCAGTGAGCCTAGGGAGGCCTCTGGGGCCAACGTCCTGACTTTC. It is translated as CAISEPREASGANVLTF.

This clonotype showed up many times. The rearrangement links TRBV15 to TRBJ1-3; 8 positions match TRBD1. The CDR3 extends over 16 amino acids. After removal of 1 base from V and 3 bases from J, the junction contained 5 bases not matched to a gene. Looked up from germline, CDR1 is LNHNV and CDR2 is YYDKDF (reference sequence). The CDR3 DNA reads TGTGCCACCAGCAGAGCAGGGGGCATTGGTGGAAACACCATATATTTT. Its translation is CATSRAGGIGGNTIYF.

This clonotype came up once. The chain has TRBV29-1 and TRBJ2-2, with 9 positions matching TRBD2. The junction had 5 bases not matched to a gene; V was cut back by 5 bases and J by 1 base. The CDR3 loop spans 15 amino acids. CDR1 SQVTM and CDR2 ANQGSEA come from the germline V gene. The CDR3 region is CSVPTTSGNTGELFF. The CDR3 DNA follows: TGCAGCGTTCCCACGACTAGCGGGAACACCGGGGAGCTGTTTTTT.

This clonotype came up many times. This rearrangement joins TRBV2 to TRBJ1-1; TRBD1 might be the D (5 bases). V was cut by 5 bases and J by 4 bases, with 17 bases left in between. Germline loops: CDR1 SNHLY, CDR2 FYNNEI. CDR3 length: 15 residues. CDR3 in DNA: TGTGCCAGCAGTCTCGATAATCTTAGGGGCACTGAAGCTTTCTTT. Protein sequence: CASSLDNLRGTEAFF.

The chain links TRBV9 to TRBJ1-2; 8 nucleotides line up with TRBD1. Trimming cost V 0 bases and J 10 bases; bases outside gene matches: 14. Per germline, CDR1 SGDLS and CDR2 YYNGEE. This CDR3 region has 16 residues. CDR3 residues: CASSVDHDRGPRDYTF. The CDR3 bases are TGTGCCAGCAGCGTAGACCATGACAGGGGCCCCAGGGACTACACCTTC.

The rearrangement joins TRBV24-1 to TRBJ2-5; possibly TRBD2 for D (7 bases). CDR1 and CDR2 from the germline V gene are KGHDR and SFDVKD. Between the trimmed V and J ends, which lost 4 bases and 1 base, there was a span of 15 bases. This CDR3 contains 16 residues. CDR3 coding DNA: TGTGCCACCAGTGACTATACAGGGACTATCCAAGAGACCCAGTACTTC. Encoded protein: CATSDYTGTIQETQYF.

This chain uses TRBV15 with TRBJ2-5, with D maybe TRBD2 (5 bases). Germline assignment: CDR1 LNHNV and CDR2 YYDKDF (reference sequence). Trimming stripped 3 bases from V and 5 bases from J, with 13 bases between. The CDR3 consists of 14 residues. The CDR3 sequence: CATSRGGGVETQYF. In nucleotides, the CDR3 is TGTGCCACCAGCAGGGGCGGAGGTGTGGAGACCCAGTACTTC. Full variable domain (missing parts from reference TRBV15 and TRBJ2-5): DAMVIQNPRYQVTQFGKPVTLSCSQTLNHNVMYWYQQKSSQAPKLLFHYYDKDFNNEADTPDNFQSRRPNTSFCFLDIRSPGLGDTAMYLCATSRGGGVETQYFGPGTRLLVL.

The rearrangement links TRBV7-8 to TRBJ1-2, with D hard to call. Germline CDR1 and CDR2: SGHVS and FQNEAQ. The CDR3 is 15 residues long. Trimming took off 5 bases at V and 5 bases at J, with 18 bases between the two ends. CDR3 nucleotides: TGTGCCAGCAGCACGAGGGCCCTAGCCAGATATGGCTACACCTTC. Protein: CASSTRALARYGYTF.

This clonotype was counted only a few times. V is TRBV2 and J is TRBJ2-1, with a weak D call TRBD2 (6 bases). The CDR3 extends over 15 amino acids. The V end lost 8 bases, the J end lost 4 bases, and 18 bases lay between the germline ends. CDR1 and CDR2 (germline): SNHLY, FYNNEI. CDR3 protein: CASHVGGGPYNEQFF. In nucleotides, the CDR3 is TGTGCCAGCCACGTAGGAGGAGGGCCTTACAATGAGCAGTTCTTC. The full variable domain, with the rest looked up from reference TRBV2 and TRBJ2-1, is EPEVTQTPSHQVTQMGQEVILRCVPISNHLYFYWYRQILGQKVEFLVSFYNNEISEKSEIFDDQFSVERPDGSNFTLKIRSTKLEDSAMYFCASHVGGGPYNEQFFGPGTRLTVL.

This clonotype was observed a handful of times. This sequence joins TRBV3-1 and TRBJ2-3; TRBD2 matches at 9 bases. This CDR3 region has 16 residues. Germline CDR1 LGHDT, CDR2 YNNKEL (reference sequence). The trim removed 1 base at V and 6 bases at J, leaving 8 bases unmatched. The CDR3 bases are TGTGCCAGCAGCCAAGGGGGTAGCGGGGGCTTCGATACGCAGTATTTT. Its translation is CASSQGGSGGFDTQYF.

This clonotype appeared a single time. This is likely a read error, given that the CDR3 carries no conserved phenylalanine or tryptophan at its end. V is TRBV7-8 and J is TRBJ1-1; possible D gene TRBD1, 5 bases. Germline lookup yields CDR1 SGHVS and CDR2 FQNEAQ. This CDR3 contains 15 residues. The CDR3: CASSPIGAGSPEAFS. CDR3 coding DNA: TGCGCCAGCAGCCCTATAGGAGCAGGGTCACCTGAAGCTTTCTCT.

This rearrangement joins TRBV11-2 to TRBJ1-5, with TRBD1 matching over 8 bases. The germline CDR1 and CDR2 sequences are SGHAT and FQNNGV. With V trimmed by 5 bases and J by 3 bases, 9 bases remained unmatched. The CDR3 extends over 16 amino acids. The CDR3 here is CASSKTGVLDNQPQHF. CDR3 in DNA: TGTGCCAGCAGCAAGACAGGGGTGTTGGACAATCAGCCCCAGCATTTT.

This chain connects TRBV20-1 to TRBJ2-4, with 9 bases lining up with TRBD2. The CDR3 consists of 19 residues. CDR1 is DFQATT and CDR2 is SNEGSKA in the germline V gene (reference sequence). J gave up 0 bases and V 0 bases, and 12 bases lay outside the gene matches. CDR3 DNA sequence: TGCAGTGCTAGAGATCGAGTCTCCCAGCGGGGGGTAGCCAAAAACATTCAGTACTTC. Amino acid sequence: CSARDRVSQRGVAKNIQYF.